The TCR beta chain described here comes from a study of blood T cell repertoires in COVID-19. Turning to the study itself: COVID-19 samples, acute and convalescent, were from the United States, Italy and Spain. T cells, B-cell-depleted T cells, or PBMCs supplied cDNA or gDNA.

Authors' methods: Using reference gene primer amplification, nucleated cell counts were estimated. The assay was immunoSEQ multiplex PCR, and TCRdb's table has in-frame clones only and misses some. The DNA gave D and trimming, while V, J and clone size come from that table. The table has 150,000 to 180,000 clones, approximately 83% seen once. The Seattle patients, enrolled during active infection, were followed longitudinally. The germline gives CDR1 LNHDA, CDR2 SQIVND (reference sequence). This CDR3 has 15 amino acids. V was shortened by 6 bases and J by 4 bases, with 16 bases between the two germline ends.

The chain employs TRBV19 and TRBJ1-5; possibly TRBD1 for D (5 bases). The origin of this receptor is a woman aged 55-70 years with COVID-19, enrolled during active disease. The sequencing sample was made of peripheral blood. CDR3 amino acids: CASRISQGLNQPQHF. In DNA, the CDR3 is TGTGCCAGTAGGATCAGCCAGGGATTGAATCAGCCCCAGCATTTT.